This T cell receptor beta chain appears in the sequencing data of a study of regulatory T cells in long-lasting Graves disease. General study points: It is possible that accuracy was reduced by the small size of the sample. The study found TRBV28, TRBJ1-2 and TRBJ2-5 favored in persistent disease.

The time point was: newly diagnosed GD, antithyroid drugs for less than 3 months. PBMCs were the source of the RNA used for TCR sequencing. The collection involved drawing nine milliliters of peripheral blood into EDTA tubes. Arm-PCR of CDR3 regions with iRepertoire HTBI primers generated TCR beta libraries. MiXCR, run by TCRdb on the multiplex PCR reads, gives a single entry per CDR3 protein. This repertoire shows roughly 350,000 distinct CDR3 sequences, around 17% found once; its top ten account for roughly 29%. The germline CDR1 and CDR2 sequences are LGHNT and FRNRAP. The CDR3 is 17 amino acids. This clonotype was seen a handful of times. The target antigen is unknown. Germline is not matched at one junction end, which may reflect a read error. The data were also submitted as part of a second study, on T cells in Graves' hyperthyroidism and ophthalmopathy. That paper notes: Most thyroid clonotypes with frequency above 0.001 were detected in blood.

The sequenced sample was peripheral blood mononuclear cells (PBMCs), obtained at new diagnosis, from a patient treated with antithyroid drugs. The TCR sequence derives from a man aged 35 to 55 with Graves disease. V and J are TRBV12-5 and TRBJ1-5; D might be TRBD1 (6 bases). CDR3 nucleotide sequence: TGTGCCAGTGGTACCCGCAGGGGATGGGAGTACAATCAGCCCCAGCATTTT. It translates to CASGTRRGWEYNQPQHF.